This record covers a single T cell receptor beta chain. As yet, its antigen is unknown. The libraries were made with immunoSEQ v3.0 at survey level. This table comes from immunoSEQ multiplex PCR, and its TCRdb copy is limited to in-frame clones, with some not included. Of tens of thousands of clones in the sample, roughly 80% were seen once. This sample was included in a study of long-term antiretroviral therapy in people with HIV. Notes on the study in general: Following ART, diversity rose but still fell short of transplant donor controls.

Germline CDR1 MNHEY, CDR2 SVGAGI. The length of the CDR3 is 15 residues. The ends lost 3 bases at V and 4 bases at J; junction bases unmatched: 7. The sample consisted of unsorted PBMCs, taken 1.5 years after starting antiretroviral therapy. The chain employs TRBV6-5 and TRBJ1-1; 8 bases match TRBD1. This TCR was sampled from a man younger than 30 with HIV. The CDR3: CASSYTGGGFTEAFF. In nucleotides, the CDR3 is TGTGCCAGCAGTTATACAGGGGGGGGTTTCACTGAAGCTTTCTTT.